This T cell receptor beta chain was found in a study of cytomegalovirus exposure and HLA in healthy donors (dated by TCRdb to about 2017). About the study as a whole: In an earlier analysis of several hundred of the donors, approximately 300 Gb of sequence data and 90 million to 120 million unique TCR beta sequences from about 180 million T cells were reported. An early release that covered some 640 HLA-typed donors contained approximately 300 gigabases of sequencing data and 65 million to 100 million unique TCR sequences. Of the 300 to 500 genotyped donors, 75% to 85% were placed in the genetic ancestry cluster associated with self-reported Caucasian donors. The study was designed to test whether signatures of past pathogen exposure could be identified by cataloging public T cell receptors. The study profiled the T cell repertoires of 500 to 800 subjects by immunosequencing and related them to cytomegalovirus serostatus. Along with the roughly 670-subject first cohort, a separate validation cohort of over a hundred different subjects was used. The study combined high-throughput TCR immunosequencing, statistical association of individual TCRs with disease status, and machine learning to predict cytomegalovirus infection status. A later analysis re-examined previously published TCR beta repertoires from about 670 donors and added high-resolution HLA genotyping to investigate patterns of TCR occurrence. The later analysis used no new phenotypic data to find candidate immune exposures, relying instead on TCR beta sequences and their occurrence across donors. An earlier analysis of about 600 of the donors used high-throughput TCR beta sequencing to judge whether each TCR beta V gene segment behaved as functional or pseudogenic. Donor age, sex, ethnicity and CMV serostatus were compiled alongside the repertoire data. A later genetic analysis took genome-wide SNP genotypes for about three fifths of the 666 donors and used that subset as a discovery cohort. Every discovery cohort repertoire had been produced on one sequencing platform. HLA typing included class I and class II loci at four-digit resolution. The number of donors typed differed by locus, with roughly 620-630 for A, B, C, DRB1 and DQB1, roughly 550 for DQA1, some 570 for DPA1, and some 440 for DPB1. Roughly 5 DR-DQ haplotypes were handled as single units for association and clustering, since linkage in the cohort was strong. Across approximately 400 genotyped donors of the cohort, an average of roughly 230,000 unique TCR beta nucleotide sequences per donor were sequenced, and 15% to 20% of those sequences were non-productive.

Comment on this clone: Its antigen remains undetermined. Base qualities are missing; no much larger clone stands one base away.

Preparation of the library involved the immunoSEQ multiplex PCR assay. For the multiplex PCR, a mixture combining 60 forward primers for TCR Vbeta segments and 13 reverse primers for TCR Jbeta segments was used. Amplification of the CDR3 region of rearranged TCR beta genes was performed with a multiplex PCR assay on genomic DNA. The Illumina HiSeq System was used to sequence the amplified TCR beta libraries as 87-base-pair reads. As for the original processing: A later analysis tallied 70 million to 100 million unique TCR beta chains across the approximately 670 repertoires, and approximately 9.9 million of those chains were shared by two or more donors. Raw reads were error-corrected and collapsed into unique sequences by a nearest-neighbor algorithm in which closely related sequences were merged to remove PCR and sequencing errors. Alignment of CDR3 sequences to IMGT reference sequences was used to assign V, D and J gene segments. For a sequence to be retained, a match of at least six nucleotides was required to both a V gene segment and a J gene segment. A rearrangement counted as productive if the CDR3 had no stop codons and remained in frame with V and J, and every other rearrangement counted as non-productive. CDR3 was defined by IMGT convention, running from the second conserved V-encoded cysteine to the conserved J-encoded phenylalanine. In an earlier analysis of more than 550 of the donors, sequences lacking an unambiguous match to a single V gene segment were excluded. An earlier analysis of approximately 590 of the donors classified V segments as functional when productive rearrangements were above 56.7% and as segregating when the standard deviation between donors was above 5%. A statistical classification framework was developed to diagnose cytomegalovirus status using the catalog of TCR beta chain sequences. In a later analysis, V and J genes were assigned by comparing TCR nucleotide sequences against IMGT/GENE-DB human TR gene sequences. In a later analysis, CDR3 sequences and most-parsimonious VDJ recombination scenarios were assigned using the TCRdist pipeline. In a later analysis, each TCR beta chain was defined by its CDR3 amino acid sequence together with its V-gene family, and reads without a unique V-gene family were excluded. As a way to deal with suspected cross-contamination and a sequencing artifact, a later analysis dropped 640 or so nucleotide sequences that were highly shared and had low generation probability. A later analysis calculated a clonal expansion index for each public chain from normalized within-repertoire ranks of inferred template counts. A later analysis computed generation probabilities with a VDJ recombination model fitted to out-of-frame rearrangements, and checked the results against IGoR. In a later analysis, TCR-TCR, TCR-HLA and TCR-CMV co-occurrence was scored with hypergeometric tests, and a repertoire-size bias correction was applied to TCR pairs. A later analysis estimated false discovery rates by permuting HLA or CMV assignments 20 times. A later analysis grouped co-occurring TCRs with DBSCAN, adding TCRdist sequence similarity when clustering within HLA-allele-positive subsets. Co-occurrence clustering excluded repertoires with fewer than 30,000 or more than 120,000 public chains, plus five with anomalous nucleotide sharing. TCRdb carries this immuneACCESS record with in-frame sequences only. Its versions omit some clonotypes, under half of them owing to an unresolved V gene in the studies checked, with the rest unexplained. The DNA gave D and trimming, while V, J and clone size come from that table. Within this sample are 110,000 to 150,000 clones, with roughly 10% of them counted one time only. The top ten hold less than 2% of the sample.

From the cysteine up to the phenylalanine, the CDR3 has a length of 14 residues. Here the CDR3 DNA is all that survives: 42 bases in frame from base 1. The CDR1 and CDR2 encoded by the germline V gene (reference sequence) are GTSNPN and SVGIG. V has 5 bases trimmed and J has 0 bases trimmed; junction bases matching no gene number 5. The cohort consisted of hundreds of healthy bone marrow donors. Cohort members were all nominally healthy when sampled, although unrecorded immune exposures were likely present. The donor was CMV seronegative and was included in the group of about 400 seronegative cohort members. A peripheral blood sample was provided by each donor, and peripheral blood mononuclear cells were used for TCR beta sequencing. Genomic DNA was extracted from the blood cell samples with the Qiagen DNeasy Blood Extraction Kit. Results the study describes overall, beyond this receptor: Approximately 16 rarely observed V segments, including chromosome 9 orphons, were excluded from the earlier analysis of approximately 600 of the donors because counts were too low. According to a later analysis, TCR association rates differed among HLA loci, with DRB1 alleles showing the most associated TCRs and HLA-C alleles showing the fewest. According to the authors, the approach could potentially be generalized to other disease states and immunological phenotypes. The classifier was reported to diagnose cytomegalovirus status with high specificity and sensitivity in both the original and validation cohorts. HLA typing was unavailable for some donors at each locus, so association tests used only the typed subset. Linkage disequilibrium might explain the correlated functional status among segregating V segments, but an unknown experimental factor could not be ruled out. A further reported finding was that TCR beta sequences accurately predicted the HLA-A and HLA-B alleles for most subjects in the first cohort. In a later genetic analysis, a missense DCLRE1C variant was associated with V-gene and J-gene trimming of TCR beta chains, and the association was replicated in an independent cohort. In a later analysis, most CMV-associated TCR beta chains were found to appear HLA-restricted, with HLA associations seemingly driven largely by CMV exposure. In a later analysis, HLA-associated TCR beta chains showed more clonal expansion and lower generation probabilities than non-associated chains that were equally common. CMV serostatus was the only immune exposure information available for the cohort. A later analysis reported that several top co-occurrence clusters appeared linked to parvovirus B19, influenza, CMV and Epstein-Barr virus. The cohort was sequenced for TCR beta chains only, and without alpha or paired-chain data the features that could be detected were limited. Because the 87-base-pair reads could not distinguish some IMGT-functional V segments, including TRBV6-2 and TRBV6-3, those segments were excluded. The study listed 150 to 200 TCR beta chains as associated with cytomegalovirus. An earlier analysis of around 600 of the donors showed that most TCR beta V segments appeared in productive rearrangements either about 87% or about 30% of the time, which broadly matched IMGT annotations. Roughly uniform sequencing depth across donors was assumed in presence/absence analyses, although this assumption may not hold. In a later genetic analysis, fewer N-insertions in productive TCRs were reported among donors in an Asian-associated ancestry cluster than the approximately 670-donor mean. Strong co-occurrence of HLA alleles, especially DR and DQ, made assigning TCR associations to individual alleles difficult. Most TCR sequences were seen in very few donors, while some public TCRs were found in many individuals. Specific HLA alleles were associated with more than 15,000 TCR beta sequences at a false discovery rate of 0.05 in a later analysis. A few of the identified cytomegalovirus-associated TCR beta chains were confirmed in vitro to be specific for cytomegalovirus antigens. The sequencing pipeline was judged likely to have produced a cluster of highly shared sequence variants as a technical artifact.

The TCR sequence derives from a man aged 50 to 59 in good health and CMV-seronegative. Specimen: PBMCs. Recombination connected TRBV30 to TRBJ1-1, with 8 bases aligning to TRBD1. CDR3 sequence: CAWGRGRLNTEAFF. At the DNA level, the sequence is TGTGCCTGGGGCAGGGGGCGATTGAACACTGAAGCTTTCTTT.